One sample yielded the 10 T cell receptor beta chains listed below, sequenced in a study of blood T cell repertoires in COVID-19. Generated by immunoSEQ multiplex PCR, the TCRdb table keeps only in-frame clones and is missing some. The data hold around 700,000 clones, with 90% observed a single time. Sequences were obtained from peripheral blood. The receptor set was obtained from a woman younger than 30 with acute or convalescent COVID-19.

This chain joins TRBV19 and TRBJ2-7, with D perhaps TRBD2 (6 bases). The CDR3 covers 14 residues. Germline loops: CDR1 LNHDA, CDR2 SQIVND (reference sequence). With 4 bases removed from V and 4 bases from J, the gap between germline ends came to 14 bases. For the CDR3, the DNA is TGTGCCAGTAGTACCCCGGGACTGAAATACGAGCAGTACTTC. Protein sequence: CASSTPGLKYEQYF.

J is TRBJ1-4 and V is TRBV15, with 10 bases aligning to TRBD1. Germline loops: CDR1 LNHNV, CDR2 YYDKDF (reference sequence). V shed 5 bases and J 7 bases; nucleotides not matched to a gene: 10. This CDR3 is built from 16 residues. The CDR3 nucleotides are TGTGCCACCAGCTACGAGGGGACAGGGGTTGGTGAAAAACTGTTTTTT. Amino acids: CATSYEGTGVGEKLFF.

The chain couples TRBV5-6 to TRBJ1-1; possible D gene TRBD1, 5 bases. The CDR3 is made up of 15 amino acids. Per the germline V gene, CDR1 is SGHDT and CDR2 is YYEEEE. V was cut by 4 bases and J by 10 bases, with 23 bases left in between. The CDR3 DNA sequence: TGTGCCAGCAGCCCTAGACAGAGAATGACCGCCCGAGCTTTCTTT. Protein: CASSPRQRMTARAFF.

The V gene is TRBV2, the J gene TRBJ1-1; TRBD1 might be the D (6 bases). Trimming shortened V by 2 bases and J by 8 bases, and 6 bases separated the two germline ends. The germline V gene has CDR1 SNHLY and CDR2 FYNNEI. The CDR3 covers 11 residues. CDR3 DNA sequence: TGTGCCAGCAGTGAAAGGGGGGAAGCTTTCTTT. This codes for CASSERGEAFF.

A remark on this clone: Distinct nucleotide sequences in the sample also encode this CDR3. The genes are TRBV19 and TRBJ1-6; 9 bases agree with TRBD1. The CDR3 totals 13 residues. Germline V gene data show CDR1 as LNHDA and CDR2 as SQIVND (reference sequence). The junction had 2 bases not matched to a gene; V was cut back by 8 bases and J by 6 bases. Here the CDR3 DNA reads TGTGCCAGTGGGGACAGGGTTAATTCACCCCTCCACTTT. This gives the protein CASGDRVNSPLHF.

This rearrangement joins TRBV7-9 to TRBJ1-2; TRBD1 might be the D (6 bases). Germline V gene sequence: CDR1 SEHNR, CDR2 FQNEAQ (reference sequence). CDR3 length equals 13 residues. V was shortened by 5 bases and J by 8 bases, with 15 bases between the two germline ends. The CDR3 coding sequence is TGTGCCAGCAGCCCGGCGGGGGGCCGGGGCTACACCTTC. Residues: CASSPAGGRGYTF.

The chain uses TRBV24-1 and TRBJ2-3, with a weak D call TRBD1 (5 bases). The CDR3 is made up of 13 amino acids. V shed 5 bases and J shed 3 bases, with 8 bases lying between them. Germline CDR1 is KGHDR and CDR2 is SFDVKD. CDR3 DNA: TGTGCCACCAGTGGCCAGGGAACAGATACGCAGTATTTT. As protein: CATSGQGTDTQYF.

This clone showed up just once. The rearrangement joins TRBV9 to TRBJ2-7; D is perhaps TRBD2 (6 bases). CDR1 and CDR2 from the germline V gene are SGDLS and YYNGEE. There are 16 residues in the CDR3. Trimming removed 4 bases at V and 2 bases at J, with 19 bases between. The CDR3 coding sequence is TGTGCCAGCAGCCAAAGGGACTCCCCTTTGACCTACGAGCAGTACTTC. Translating it yields CASSQRDSPLTYEQYF.

This chain connects TRBV6-2 or TRBV6-3 to TRBJ2-7, with 7 bases matching TRBD2. Germline V lookup: CDR1 MNHEY, CDR2 SVGEGT. CDR3 size: 14 residues. V shed 4 bases, J shed 2 bases, and the junction held 5 bases outside the gene matches. In DNA form, the CDR3 reads TGTGCCAGCAGTTTCTCGGCGGGGGCCTACGAGCAGTACTTC. It specifies CASSFSAGAYEQYF.

The V call is TRBV30, the J call TRBJ1-5, with 8 bases aligning to TRBD1. The CDR3 is 15 residues long. Losses at the gene ends were 5 bases for V and 3 bases for J; bases not matched to a gene: 9. Germline CDR1 reads GTSNPN; CDR2 reads SVGIG (reference sequence). For the CDR3, the DNA is TGTGCCTGGTCCATCCAGGGGGCTCCCAATCAGCCCCAGCATTTT. Its translation is CAWSIQGAPNQPQHF. The whole variable domain, remainder taken from reference TRBV30 and TRBJ1-5, is SQTIHQWPATLVQPVGSPLSLECTVEGTSNPNLYWYRQAAGRGLQLLFYSVGIGQISSEVPQNLSASRPQDRQFILSSKKLLLSDSGFYLCAWSIQGAPNQPQHFGDGTRLSIL.